The clone carrying this TCR beta chain occurred once. Repertoires were generated with immunoSEQ multiplex PCR, while TCRdb's copy carries only in-frame clones and drops some. Of a few hundred thousand clones listed, approximately 79% are singletons. The sample comes from a study of blood T cell repertoires in COVID-19. Across the whole study: T cells, B-cell-depleted T cells, or PBMCs supplied cDNA or gDNA.

Cohorts were determined from participant-reported clinical history. From germline, CDR1 is LNHDA and CDR2 SQIVND (reference sequence). The V gene end was trimmed by 5 bases and the J gene end by 3 bases; junction bases not matched to a gene: 12. The CDR3 has 18 residues. The source material was PBMCs or T cells enriched from blood (not recorded which). V and J are TRBV19 and TRBJ2-6; 8 bases are shared with TRBD1. The receptor was isolated from a man in his thirties or forties with acute COVID-19. This CDR3 is CASSGQGILGYGANVLTF. The CDR3 region has the DNA TGTGCCAGTAGTGGACAGGGAATTTTAGGGTATGGGGCCAACGTCCTGACTTTC.